This record looks at one T cell receptor (beta chain) sequence and its context. Germline loops: CDR1 SGHTA, CDR2 FQGNSA. The length of the CDR3 is 14 residues. With 1 base removed from V and 6 bases from J, the gap between germline ends came to 13 bases. This entry belongs to a study of T cell changes during pregnancy in multiple sclerosis. The assay was immunoSEQ multiplex PCR, and TCRdb's table has in-frame clones only and misses some. The table has around 100,000 clones, 92% seen once; the top ten hold less than 2.5%. The receptor comes from a female donor with multiple sclerosis, enrolled in a pregnancy study. This sequence joins TRBV7-2 and TRBJ2-7; TRBD2 is a possible D gene (5 bases). The source material was peripheral blood, sampled after pregnancy. The CDR3 nucleotides are TGTGCCAGCAGCTTAGGGGTTAGCGATATCGAGCAGTACTTC. Translation gives CASSLGVSDIEQYF.